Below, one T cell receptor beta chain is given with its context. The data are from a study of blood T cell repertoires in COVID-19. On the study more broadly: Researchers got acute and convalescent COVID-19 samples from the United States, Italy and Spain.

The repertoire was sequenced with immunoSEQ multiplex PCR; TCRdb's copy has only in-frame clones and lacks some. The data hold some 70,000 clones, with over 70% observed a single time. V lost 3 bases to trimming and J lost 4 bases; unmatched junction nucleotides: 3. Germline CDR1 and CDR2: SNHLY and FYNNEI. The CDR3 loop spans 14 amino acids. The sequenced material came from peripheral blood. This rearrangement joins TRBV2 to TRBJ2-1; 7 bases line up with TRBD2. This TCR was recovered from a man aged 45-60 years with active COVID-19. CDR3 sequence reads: CASSDTSAYNEQFF. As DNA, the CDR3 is TGTGCCAGCAGTGATACTAGCGCGTACAATGAGCAGTTCTTC.